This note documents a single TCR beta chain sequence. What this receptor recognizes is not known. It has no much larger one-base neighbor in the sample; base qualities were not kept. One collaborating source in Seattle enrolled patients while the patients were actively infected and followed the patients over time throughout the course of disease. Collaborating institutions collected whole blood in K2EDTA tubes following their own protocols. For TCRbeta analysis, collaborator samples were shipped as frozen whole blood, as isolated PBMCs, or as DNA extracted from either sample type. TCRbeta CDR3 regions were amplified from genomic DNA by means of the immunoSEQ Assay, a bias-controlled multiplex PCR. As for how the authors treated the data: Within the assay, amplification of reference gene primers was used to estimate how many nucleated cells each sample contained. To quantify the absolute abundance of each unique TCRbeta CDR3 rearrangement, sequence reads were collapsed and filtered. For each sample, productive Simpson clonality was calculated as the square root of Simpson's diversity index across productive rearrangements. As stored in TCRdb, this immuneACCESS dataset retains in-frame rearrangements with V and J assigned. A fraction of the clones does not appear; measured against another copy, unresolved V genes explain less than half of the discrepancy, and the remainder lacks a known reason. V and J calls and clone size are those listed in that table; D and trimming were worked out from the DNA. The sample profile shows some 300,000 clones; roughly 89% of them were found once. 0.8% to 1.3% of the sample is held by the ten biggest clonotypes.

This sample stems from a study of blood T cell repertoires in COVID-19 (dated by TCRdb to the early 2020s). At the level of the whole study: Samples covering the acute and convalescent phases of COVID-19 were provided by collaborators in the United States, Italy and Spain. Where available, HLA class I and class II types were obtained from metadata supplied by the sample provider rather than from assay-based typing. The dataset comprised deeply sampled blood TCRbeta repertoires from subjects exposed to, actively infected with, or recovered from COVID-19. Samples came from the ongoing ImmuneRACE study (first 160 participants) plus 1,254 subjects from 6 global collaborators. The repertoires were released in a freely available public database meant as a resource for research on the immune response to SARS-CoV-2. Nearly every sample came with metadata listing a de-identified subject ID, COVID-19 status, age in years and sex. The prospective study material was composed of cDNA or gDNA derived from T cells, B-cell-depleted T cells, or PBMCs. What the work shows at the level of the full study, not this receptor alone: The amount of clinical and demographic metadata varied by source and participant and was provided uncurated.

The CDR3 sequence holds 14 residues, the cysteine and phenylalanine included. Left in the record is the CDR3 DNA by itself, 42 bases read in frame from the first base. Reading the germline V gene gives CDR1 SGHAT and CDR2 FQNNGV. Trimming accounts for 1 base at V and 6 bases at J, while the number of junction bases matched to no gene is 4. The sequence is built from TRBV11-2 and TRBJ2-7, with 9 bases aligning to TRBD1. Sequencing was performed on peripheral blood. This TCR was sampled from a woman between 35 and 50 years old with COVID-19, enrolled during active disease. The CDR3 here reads CASSLGTGVGEQYF. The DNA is TGTGCCAGCAGCTTAGGGACAGGGGTCGGCGAGCAGTACTTC.